The 18 T cell receptor beta chains below all came from one sample that was sequenced in a study of T cell changes during pregnancy in multiple sclerosis. Libraries were prepared by immunoSEQ multiplex PCR; TCRdb keeps only in-frame clonotypes and omits some of them. The data contain about 97,000 clones, 91% of them singletons. The starting material was peripheral blood, obtained in the second trimester of pregnancy. The receptors derive from a female donor with multiple sclerosis, enrolled in a pregnancy study.

The genes are TRBV18 and TRBJ1-2; 11 bases fit TRBD1. CDR1 KGHSH and CDR2 LQKENI come from the germline V gene. J gave up 3 bases and V 1 base, and 7 bases lay outside the gene matches. The CDR3 is 17 amino acids. The CDR3 here is CASSPRGTGGRYYGYTF. CDR3 nucleotides: TGTGCCAGCTCACCACGAGGGACAGGGGGGAGATACTATGGCTACACCTTC.

The J gene is TRBJ2-4, the V gene TRBV29-1; TRBD2 aligns across 8 bases. Trimming at V came to 6 bases and at J to 1 base, leaving 5 bases not matched to a gene. The CDR3 consists of 14 residues. Per the germline V gene, CDR1 is SQVTM and CDR2 is ANQGSEA. Here the CDR3 reads CSVGLASAKNIQYF. Here the CDR3 DNA reads TGCAGCGTCGGACTAGCCTCGGCCAAAAACATTCAGTACTTC.

V is TRBV21-1 and J is TRBJ2-4; TRBD1 is taken as the D call from the table, unchecked against the DNA. TRBV21-1 has pseudogene status. The CDR3 spans 13 residues. The CDR3 bases are TGTGCCAGCAGCCCCCAAGCCAAAAACATTCAGTACTTC. Protein product: CASSPQAKNIQYF.

This clone came up once. The chain joins TRBV14 to TRBJ2-4, with D possibly matching TRBD1 (6 bases). V was trimmed by 4 bases and J by 7 bases, leaving 17 bases between them. The CDR3 totals 15 residues. Germline V gives CDR1 SGHDN, CDR2 FVKESK. This CDR3 is CASSPPGVLRNIQYF. CDR3 nucleotide sequence: TGTGCCAGCAGCCCGCCAGGGGTCCTTAGGAACATTCAGTACTTC.

The chain recombines TRBV19 with TRBJ2-5; perhaps TRBD1 as D (6 bases). The CDR3 runs to 16 residues. From germline, CDR1 is LNHDA and CDR2 SQIVND (reference sequence). V lost 5 bases and J lost 5, with 21 bases in between. The CDR3 region is CASSLLTGNGEETQYF. As DNA, the CDR3 is TGTGCCAGTAGTCTACTTACAGGGAACGGGGAGGAGACCCAGTACTTC.

This clone was seen once. The chain uses TRBV19 and TRBJ1-2; D is unclear. V lost 7 bases, J lost 2 bases, and 17 bases lay in between. This CDR3 comprises 15 residues. Germline V gene lookup returns CDR1 LNHDA and CDR2 SQIVND (reference sequence). The CDR3 reads CASTEPGSGNYGYTF. The CDR3 region has the DNA TGTGCCAGTACCGAGCCAGGCAGTGGAAACTATGGCTACACCTTC.

This clone was recorded once. The chain couples TRBV11-2 to TRBJ1-3; D is unclear. Germline V gene data show CDR1 as SGHAT and CDR2 as FQNNGV. The CDR3 totals 15 residues. With 0 bases removed from V and 0 bases from J, the gap between germline ends came to 6 bases. The DNA of the CDR3 is TGTGCCAGCAGCTTAGAAGGGAGCTCTGGAAACACCATATATTTT. Amino acid sequence: CASSLEGSSGNTIYF.

The rearrangement joins TRBV19 to TRBJ1-2; D is unclear. The germline V gene has CDR1 LNHDA and CDR2 SQIVND (reference sequence). Trimming cost V 1 base and J 0 bases, with 9 bases left between them. CDR3 size: 15 residues. The CDR3 DNA follows: TGTGCCAGTAGTATAGGCGGCAGAGCTAACTATGGCTACACCTTC. Translating gives CASSIGGRANYGYTF. Full variable domain (remainder filled in from reference TRBV19 and TRBJ1-2): DGGITQSPKYLFRKEGQNVTLSCEQNLNHDAMYWYRQDPGQGLRLIYYSQIVNDFQKGDIAEGYSVSREKKESFPLTVTSAQKNPTAFYLCASSIGGRANYGYTFGSGTRLTVV.

This chain joins TRBV19 and TRBJ1-2; 7 nucleotides agree with TRBD1. Per germline, CDR1 LNHDA and CDR2 SQIVND (reference sequence). This CDR3 has 17 amino acids. J lost 4 bases, V lost 6 bases, and 17 bases had no gene match. CDR3 region: CASRTRTGGQPLYGYTF. The CDR3 bases are TGTGCCAGTAGGACCAGGACAGGAGGACAACCCCTCTATGGCTACACCTTC.

The chain carries TRBV5-1 and TRBJ2-1, with 7 positions matching TRBD2. The CDR3 runs to 15 residues. Germline V gene sequence: CDR1 SGHRS, CDR2 YFSETQ. After removal of 0 bases from V and 2 bases from J, the junction contained 2 bases not matched to a gene. CDR3: CASSLGGGAYNEQFF. The CDR3 coding sequence is TGCGCCAGCAGCTTGGGCGGGGGAGCCTACAATGAGCAGTTCTTC.

For the CDR3, the DNA is TGTGCCAGCAGCTTAGGCCAGGGTACCTACGAGCAGTACTTC. Residues: CASSLGQGTYEQYF. The chain employs TRBV7-9 and TRBJ2-7; D is perhaps TRBD1 (5 bases). Trimming removed 1 base at V and 2 bases at J, with 9 bases between. The CDR3 totals 14 residues. CDR1 SEHNR and CDR2 FQNEAQ come from the germline V gene (reference sequence).

The chain links TRBV2 to TRBJ2-5; D not resolved. This CDR3 comprises 15 residues. Per germline, CDR1 SNHLY and CDR2 FYNNEI. The V and J ends lost 0 bases and 0 bases respectively, with 8 bases between them. Here the CDR3 reads CASSEARTDQETQYF. In nucleotides, the CDR3 is TGTGCCAGCAGTGAAGCGAGAACAGACCAAGAGACCCAGTACTTC.

This clone has just a few counts. This chain uses TRBV5-6 with TRBJ1-1; maybe TRBD1 (6 bases). This CDR3 has 15 residues. Trimming pared 1 base from V and 6 bases from J, leaving 16 bases between. From germline, CDR1 is SGHDT and CDR2 YYEEEE. The CDR3, as DNA: TGTGCCAGCAGCTTGAGTTTAGGGGGTTGGGCTGAAGCTTTCTTT. Its translation is CASSLSLGGWAEAFF.

This clone has only one observation. The chain carries TRBV6-1 and TRBJ1-1, with 8 bases matching TRBD1. CDR3 length: 13 amino acids. J lost 4 bases, V lost 6 bases, and 4 bases had no gene match. Germline assignment: CDR1 MNHNS and CDR2 SASEGT. The CDR3 loop reads CASRTGVVTEAFF. CDR3 nucleotides: TGTGCCAGCAGGACAGGGGTTGTCACTGAAGCTTTCTTT.

The rearrangement joins TRBV2 to TRBJ1-5; TRBD1 is a possible D gene (5 bases). Trimming stripped 7 bases from V and 3 bases from J, with 16 bases between. This CDR3 contains 15 residues. Germline CDR1 is SNHLY and CDR2 is FYNNEI. The CDR3 is CASKPDRGVNQPQHF. The CDR3, as DNA: TGTGCCAGCAAACCTGACAGAGGAGTCAATCAGCCCCAGCATTTT.

The chain couples TRBV11-2 to TRBJ2-7; 14 nucleotides line up with TRBD2. There are 17 residues in the CDR3. J gave up 2 bases and V 6 bases, and 9 bases lay outside the gene matches. Germline values: CDR1 SGHAT, CDR2 FQNNGV. CDR3 nucleotides: TGTGCCAGCAGGGCAGCGGGGACTAGCGGGAGTCCCTACGAGCAGTACTTC. Protein sequence: CASRAAGTSGSPYEQYF.

This chain links TRBV27 with TRBJ2-5; D is ambiguous. V lost 6 bases to trimming and J lost 4 bases, with 9 bases between them. There are 12 residues in the CDR3. Germline CDR1 reads MNHEY; CDR2 reads SMNVEV (reference sequence). As DNA, the CDR3 is TGTGCCAGCAGCTCTACCCCAGAGACCCAGTACTTC. Protein sequence: CASSSTPETQYF.

This chain connects TRBV9 to TRBJ2-1, with 8 bases that match TRBD2. The CDR3 contains 15 residues. Germline CDR1 is SGDLS and CDR2 is YYNGEE. V was pared by 1 base and J by 2 bases, with 2 bases of the junction left unmatched. CDR3 residues: CASSVNGRAYNEQFF. The CDR3 nucleotides read TGTGCCAGCAGCGTAAACGGGAGGGCCTACAATGAGCAGTTCTTC.